One T cell receptor (beta chain) is described in this entry. Its antigen remains unknown. The trim removed 11 bases at V and 0 bases at J, leaving 7 bases unmatched. Germline V gives CDR1 LGHDT, CDR2 YNNKEL (reference sequence). CDR3 length: 14 amino acids. This sample stems from a study of T cell responses to AZD1222 COVID-19 vaccine. Study at large: Both about-4-week and about-12-week second-dose recipients were combined.

Assay used: immunoSEQ multiplex PCR; TCRdb lists only in-frame clones, some missing. The table has tens of thousands of clones, over 90% seen once. Study outcomes and limitations: The span of vaccine-associated CD4 TCRs extended across spike, with dominance at 160-218 and 743-854.

This TCR came from an adult in good health. The material was peripheral blood, obtained on day 0 of AZD1222 vaccination. The chain uses TRBV3-1 (or the pseudogene TRBV3-2) and TRBJ2-3; 8 bases align to TRBD2. CDR3 region: CAVLAGTSTDTQYF. The CDR3 DNA reads as TGTGCCGTATTAGCGGGGACTAGCACAGATACGCAGTATTTT.